These 27 T cell receptor beta chains were sequenced from one sample in a study of T cell responses to AZD1222 COVID-19 vaccine. Profiling relied on immunoSEQ multiplex PCR, and the TCRdb table lists in-frame clones only, not all of them. The repertoire holds about 140,000 clones, with roughly 88% as singletons. This specimen consisted of peripheral blood, obtained 28 days after the second AZD1222 dose. The receptors were sampled from an adult who received the AZD1222 COVID-19 vaccine.

The gene calls are TRBV10-3 and TRBJ1-2; D unresolved. V was cut by 3 bases and J by 8 bases, with 22 bases left in between. The CDR3 contains 16 residues. Germline V lookup: CDR1 ENHRY, CDR2 SYGVKD. The CDR3 protein is CAISDLSPRVPRGYTF. In DNA, the CDR3 is TGTGCCATCAGTGATCTCAGCCCGAGAGTACCCAGGGGCTACACCTTC.

The rearrangement uses TRBV6-5 and TRBJ1-2; D might be TRBD1 (5 bases). V lost 6 bases and J lost 7, with 12 bases in between. CDR3 length: 12 residues. Germline CDR1 is MNHEY and CDR2 is SVGAGI. The CDR3 loop is CASSDRDSGYTF. CDR3 nucleotide sequence: TGTGCCAGCAGCGACCGGGACTCTGGCTACACCTTC.

The genes are TRBV6-4 and TRBJ1-1; no clear D gene. V dropped 5 bases and J dropped 1 base, with 8 bases sitting between them. The germline CDR1 and CDR2 sequences are MRHNA and SNTAGT. The CDR3 is 13 amino acids. This CDR3 is CASSPEENTEAFF. CDR3 DNA sequence: TGTGCCAGCAGTCCGGAGGAGAACACTGAAGCTTTCTTT.

The V and J genes are TRBV7-9 and TRBJ1-1, with 8 bases lining up with TRBD1. Germline V lookup: CDR1 SEHNR, CDR2 FQNEAQ (reference sequence). V dropped 3 bases and J dropped 5; count of bases not matched to a gene: 5. This CDR3 is 14 amino acids long. CDR3 region: CASSLADRVTEAFF. CDR3 coding DNA: TGTGCCAGCAGCTTGGCGGACAGGGTGACTGAAGCTTTCTTT. Looking up the rest from reference TRBV7-9 and TRBJ1-1 gives the full variable domain: DTGVSQNPRHKITKRGQNVTFRCDPISEHNRLYWYRQTLGQGPEFLTYFQNEAQLEKSRLLSDRFSAERPKGSFSTLEIQRTEQGDSAMYLCASSLADRVTEAFFGQGTRLTVV.

In DNA, the CDR3 is TGTGCCAGCAGCCGTCCCGGCGGAGCTTTTAGCAATCAGCCCCAGCATTTT. It translates to CASSRPGGAFSNQPQHF. This chain links TRBV6-2 or TRBV6-3 with TRBJ1-5; D gene ambiguous. Deletions cut 6 bases from V and 0 bases from J, with 18 bases between. The germline gives CDR1 MNHEY, CDR2 SVGEGT. CDR3 length: 17 amino acids.

The chain links TRBV19 to TRBJ2-1, with D unclear. Trimming removed 4 bases from V and 6 bases from J, with 10 bases in between. Per germline, CDR1 LNHDA and CDR2 SQIVND (reference sequence). This CDR3 spans 13 amino acids. This CDR3 reads CASSRGSLNEQFF. In DNA, the CDR3 is TGTGCCAGTAGTAGGGGATCCCTCAATGAGCAGTTCTTC. The whole variable domain, filled in from reference TRBV19 and TRBJ2-1, reads DGGITQSPKYLFRKEGQNVTLSCEQNLNHDAMYWYRQDPGQGLRLIYYSQIVNDFQKGDIAEGYSVSREKKESFPLTVTSAQKNPTAFYLCASSRGSLNEQFFGPGTRLTVL.

This clone was detected only a few times. The rearrangement joins TRBV29-1 to TRBJ1-5; D not resolved. The ends were cut back, 4 bases at V and 2 bases at J, with 3 bases in the middle. There are 11 residues in the CDR3. The germline gives CDR1 SQVTM, CDR2 ANQGSEA. In DNA, the CDR3 is TGCAGCGTTGGGGGCAATCAGCCCCAGCATTTT. This translates into CSVGGNQPQHF.

The chain is built from TRBV30 and TRBJ1-3; weak D call: TRBD1 (6 bases). CDR1 and CDR2 from the germline V gene are GTSNPN and SVGIG (reference sequence). V was clipped by 2 bases and J by 3 bases, with 17 bases between them. The CDR3 has 16 residues. CDR3 sequence reads: CAWSFIGGASGNTIYF. As DNA, the CDR3 is TGTGCCTGGAGTTTTATAGGGGGGGCAAGTGGAAACACCATATATTTT.

The rearrangement joins TRBV24-1 to TRBJ2-1, with a tentative D call TRBD2 (6 bases). Trimming left V 5 bases short and J 5 bases short, with 12 bases between. Germline V CDR1 and CDR2: KGHDR, SFDVKD. CDR3 length: 14 residues. The CDR3: CATSVLGGNNEQFF. The CDR3 DNA is TGTGCCACCAGTGTTCTGGGGGGTAACAATGAGCAGTTCTTC.

V usage is TRBV3-1 (or the pseudogene TRBV3-2) and J usage is TRBJ1-5; D unresolved. This CDR3 has 13 amino acids. Looked up from germline, CDR1 is LGHDT and CDR2 is YNNKEL (reference sequence). Trimming took 0 bases from V and 7 from J, leaving 7 bases between them. The CDR3 DNA sequence: TGTGCCAGCAGCCAAGATCTCCTACAGCCCCAGCATTTT. Its translation: CASSQDLLQPQHF.

Details on this clone: At the DNA level, this CDR3 is encoded by other sequences in the same sample as well. The rearrangement links TRBV6-1 to TRBJ1-5; the D gene is possibly TRBD1 (5 bases). This CDR3 spans 13 amino acids. V gave up 0 bases and J gave up 7 bases, with 7 bases separating them. The germline CDR1 and CDR2 sequences are MNHNS and SASEGT. Here the CDR3 DNA reads TGTGCCAGCAGTGAAGCTAGGGGCCAGCCCCAGCATTTT. Amino acids: CASSEARGQPQHF.

V and J are TRBV28 and TRBJ2-1; 12 bases are a match to TRBD2. CDR1 MDHEN and CDR2 SYDVKM come from the germline V gene. Trimming at V came to 6 bases and at J to 5 bases, leaving 8 bases not matched to a gene. The length of the CDR3 is 16 residues. CDR3 protein: CASSRGLAGMNNEQFF. The DNA of the CDR3 is TGTGCCAGCAGCCGTGGACTAGCGGGGATGAACAATGAGCAGTTCTTC. The full variable domain, with the rest looked up from reference TRBV28 and TRBJ2-1, is DVKVTQSSRYLVKRTGEKVFLECVQDMDHENMFWYRQDPGLGLRLIYFSYDVKMKEKGDIPEGYSVSREKKERFSLILESASTNQTSMYLCASSRGLAGMNNEQFFGPGTRLTVL.

This clone was seen more than once but under ten times. The chain links TRBV10-2 to TRBJ1-3; D gene ambiguous. V lost 0 bases to trimming and J lost 0 bases, with 15 bases between them. This CDR3 has 18 amino acids. CDR1 WSHSY and CDR2 SAAADI come from the germline V gene. This chain's CDR3 is CASSESNLIRNSGNTIYF. The CDR3, as DNA: TGCGCCAGCAGTGAGTCGAACCTTATTCGAAACTCTGGAAACACCATATATTTT.

The V call is TRBV4-2, the J call TRBJ2-5; D is uncertain. The CDR3 totals 15 residues. Looked up from germline, CDR1 is LGHNA and CDR2 is YNFKEQ. V was cut by 1 base and J by 5 bases, with 14 bases left in between. In DNA, the CDR3 is TGTGCCAGCAGCCAAGCTGAGGCTACCCAGGAGACCCAGTACTTC. Translating gives CASSQAEATQETQYF.

With regard to this clone: No conserved phenylalanine or tryptophan ends this CDR3, so it is likely a read error. The DNA is left out, because the CDR3 cannot be placed on it with certainty; the CDR3 is given as TCRdb lists it. This chain links TRBV11-2 with TRBJ2-7; TRBD1, the D gene given by the table, was not confirmed from the DNA. The CDR3 spans 13 amino acids, including both terminal residues. Germline CDR1 reads SGHAT; CDR2 reads FQNNGV. This chain's CDR3 is CASSLGTTGVGDL.

The CDR3 region is CASSQDDQGYEQFF. In DNA form, the CDR3 reads TGCGCCAGCAGCCAAGATGACCAGGGGTATGAGCAGTTCTTC. V and J are TRBV4-3 and TRBJ2-1, with TRBD1 as a possible D gene (6 bases). V lost 0 bases to trimming and J lost 8 bases, with 11 bases between them. The CDR3 is made up of 14 amino acids. The germline gives CDR1 LGHNA, CDR2 YSLEER.

The chain has TRBV9 and TRBJ1-4; D is undetermined. V was cut by 0 bases and J by 1 base, with 7 bases left in between. This CDR3 has 15 amino acids. Germline V lookup: CDR1 SGDLS, CDR2 YYNGEE. The CDR3 region has the DNA TGTGCCAGCAGCGTAGGGGAAGGAACTAATGAAAAACTGTTTTTT. Its protein is CASSVGEGTNEKLFF.

The V call is TRBV11-2, the J call TRBJ1-2; D may be TRBD1 (6 bases). V lost 2 bases and J 0 bases, leaving 13 bases between the germline ends. The CDR3 sequence is 16 residues long. Germline V CDR1 and CDR2: SGHAT, FQNNGV. CDR3 residues: CASSLSTGRSNYGYTF. CDR3 coding DNA: TGTGCCAGCAGCTTATCTACAGGGAGGTCTAACTATGGCTACACCTTC.

V usage is TRBV6-5 and J usage is TRBJ2-7; perhaps D is TRBD1 or TRBD2 (5 bases each). This CDR3 is 14 amino acids long. The V and J ends lost 5 bases and 3 bases respectively, with 14 bases between them. The germline V gene has CDR1 MNHEY and CDR2 SVGAGI. The CDR3 DNA sequence: TGTGCCAGCAGTCCTCCGGGACGGATCTACGAGCAGTACGTC. Amino acid sequence: CASSPPGRIYEQYV.

The CDR3 loop is CASSPGQGFQETQYF. CDR3 DNA: TGTGCCAGCTCTCCCGGACAGGGATTCCAAGAGACCCAGTACTTC. This rearrangement joins TRBV18 to TRBJ2-5; 8 nucleotides agree with TRBD1. The V gene's germline CDR1 is KGHSH and CDR2 LQKENI. The CDR3 length is 15 residues. V lost 6 bases to trimming and J lost 1 base; unmatched junction nucleotides: 7.

V is TRBV4-1 and J is TRBJ1-3; 9 bases agree with TRBD1. The CDR3 has 18 residues. With 1 base clipped from V and 0 bases from J, the junction kept 7 bases outside the gene matches. Germline V gene sequence: CDR1 MGHRA, CDR2 YSYEKL. CDR3 sequence: CASSQVPGTGNSGNTIYF. The CDR3 region has the DNA TGCGCCAGCAGCCAAGTCCCTGGGACAGGGAACTCTGGAAACACCATATATTTT.

V usage is TRBV6-5 and J usage is TRBJ1-1; D is unclear. V gave up 0 bases and J gave up 0 bases, with 8 bases separating them. CDR3 length: 15 amino acids. The germline gives CDR1 MNHEY, CDR2 SVGAGI. This CDR3 reads CASSYSQRMNTEAFF. The CDR3 nucleotides are TGTGCCAGCAGTTACTCGCAACGGATGAACACTGAAGCTTTCTTT.

This chain joins TRBV19 and TRBJ1-2; 7 nucleotides agree with TRBD1. Trimming took 7 bases from V and 4 from J; bases not matched to a gene: 12. There are 15 residues in the CDR3. Germline V CDR1 and CDR2: LNHDA, SQIVND (reference sequence). Here the CDR3 DNA reads TGTGCCAGTACTCCCTTGGGCCCAGGGGGCTATGGCTACACCTTC. Translating it yields CASTPLGPGGYGYTF.

CDR3 sequence (DNA): TGTGCCAGCTCCTCGGACAGAACTAATGAAAAACTGTTTTTT. Translation gives CASSSDRTNEKLFF. V and J are TRBV18 and TRBJ1-4, with D possibly TRBD1 on 6 matching bases. The V gene's germline CDR1 is KGHSH and CDR2 LQKENI. This CDR3 region has 14 residues. V shed 6 bases and J shed 1 base, with 9 bases lying between them.

A single count supports this clone. This sequence joins TRBV12-3 or TRBV12-4 and TRBJ1-2; D ambiguous. The length of the CDR3 is 13 residues. The V and J ends lost 5 bases and 8 bases respectively, with 15 bases between them. The chain's CDR3 is CASSPRGDGGYTF. CDR3 nucleotides: TGTGCCAGCAGTCCCCGTGGGGATGGAGGCTACACCTTC.

The V call is TRBV9, the J call TRBJ2-3, with TRBD2 identical over 12 bases. Germline V CDR1 and CDR2: SGDLS, YYNGEE. The CDR3 consists of 15 residues. The ends lost 3 bases at V and 5 bases at J; junction bases unmatched: 4. CDR3: CASSAGGLAGDTQYF. CDR3 in DNA: TGTGCCAGCAGCGCGGGGGGACTAGCGGGAGATACGCAGTATTTT.

This sequence joins TRBV27 and TRBJ2-6, with D maybe TRBD1 (6 bases). Trimming left V 3 bases short and J 0 bases short, with 12 bases between. Germline loops: CDR1 MNHEY, CDR2 SMNVEV (reference sequence). This CDR3 has 17 residues. Here the CDR3 DNA reads TGTGCCAGCAGTTTCGGAGCAGGGGACTCTGGGGCCAACGTCCTGACTTTC. It is translated as CASSFGAGDSGANVLTF. The full variable domain, with the rest looked up from reference TRBV27 and TRBJ2-6, is EAQVTQNPRYLITVTGKKLTVTCSQNMNHEYMSWYRQDPGLGLRQIYYSMNVEVTDKGDVPEGYKVSRKEKRNFPLILESPSPNQTSLYFCASSFGAGDSGANVLTFGAGSRLTVL.